Below are 20 T cell receptor beta chains sequenced from a single sample in a study of blood T cell repertoires in COVID-19 (dated by TCRdb to the early 2020s). Library method: the immunoSEQ multiplex PCR assay. Here the immuneACCESS table is served through TCRdb, limited to in-frame sequences with V and J called. Missing clones are a known gap in these copies; in checked studies unresolved V genes cover under half, and the rest lacks a known reason. The sample data list 150,000 to 180,000 clones, and approximately 86% of these were observed just once. The top ten constitute 0.63% of the sample. The sample was peripheral blood. The receptors were gathered from a man aged 60 to 75 with COVID-19, enrolled during active disease.

The V call is TRBV18, the J call TRBJ2-2, with D hard to call. Germline V gene lookup returns CDR1 KGHSH and CDR2 LQKENI. Trimming took off 0 bases at V and 2 bases at J, with 10 bases between the two ends. The CDR3 totals 16 residues. The CDR3 DNA is TGTGCCAGCTCACCACCGCTGAGTCTTAACACCGGGGAGCTGTTTTTT. This encodes CASSPPLSLNTGELFF.

The gene calls are TRBV10-3 and TRBJ1-2; weak D call: TRBD1 (6 bases). Germline V CDR1 and CDR2: ENHRY, SYGVKD. There are 14 residues in the CDR3. The ends were cut back, 0 bases at V and 5 bases at J, with 10 bases in the middle. CDR3 sequence reads: CAISESRQGYGYTF. CDR3 coding DNA: TGTGCCATCAGTGAGTCGAGGCAGGGGTATGGCTACACCTTC.

This clone was observed a few times. The CDR3 reads CASTPANWNTEAFF. CDR3 DNA: TGTGCCAGCACCCCAGCAAACTGGAACACTGAAGCTTTCTTT. The rearrangement uses TRBV6-2 or TRBV6-3 and TRBJ1-1, with D unresolved. This CDR3 is built from 14 residues. The V end was cut by 7 bases, the J end by 1 base, with 13 bases between. Germline lookup yields CDR1 MNHEY and CDR2 SVGEGT.

The rearrangement joins TRBV6-6 to TRBJ2-5, with 8 positions matching TRBD1. There are 15 residues in the CDR3. The germline gives CDR1 MNHNY, CDR2 SVGAGI (reference sequence). V was clipped by 5 bases and J by 4 bases; unmatched bases: 9. CDR3 DNA: TGTGCCAGCAGTCGCTCCGGGACAGGAGGAGAGACCCAGTACTTC. The encoded protein is CASSRSGTGGETQYF.

The rearrangement joins TRBV6-5 to TRBJ1-4, with D possibly being TRBD1 (5 bases). The CDR3 totals 15 residues. Germline CDR1 reads MNHEY; CDR2 reads SVGAGI. V lost 7 bases and J 3 bases, leaving 15 bases between the germline ends. This CDR3 reads CASTGAGAANEKLFF. CDR3 sequence (DNA): TGTGCCAGCACGGGAGCCGGGGCGGCTAATGAAAAACTGTTTTTT.

The V call is TRBV5-1, the J call TRBJ1-4; TRBD1 matches 11 bases. In germline, CDR1 is SGHRS, CDR2 YFSETQ. The CDR3 has 14 amino acids. Trimming cost V 4 bases and J 7 bases; bases outside gene matches: 3. The CDR3 nucleotides are TGCGCCAGCAGCACGGACAGGGGGCGTGAAAAACTGTTTTTT. Protein: CASSTDRGREKLFF.

This clone was seen a handful of times. The chain links TRBV6-5 to TRBJ1-2; a weak D match, TRBD1 (6 bases). The CDR3 is 16 amino acids. Germline assignment: CDR1 MNHEY and CDR2 SVGAGI. V shed 0 bases and J shed 6 bases, with 17 bases lying between them. CDR3 in amino acids: CASSYSMGGQVDGYTF. The CDR3 coding sequence is TGTGCCAGCAGTTACTCGATGGGGGGGCAGGTGGATGGCTACACCTTC.

A few counts support this clone. The chain links TRBV5-4 to TRBJ1-6; 7 bases match TRBD1. J was trimmed by 6 bases and V by 3 bases; bases with no gene match: 9. Germline V CDR1 and CDR2: SGHNT, YYREEE (reference sequence). The CDR3 runs 16 residues. DNA of the CDR3: TGTGCCAGCAGCTCCTATCGAGGGGGCTCTAATTCACCCCTCCACTTT. Residues: CASSSYRGGSNSPLHF.

This chain uses TRBV7-2 with TRBJ1-5, with D perhaps matching TRBD1 (5 bases). The CDR3 length is 15 residues. V was pared by 0 bases and J by 6 bases, with 12 bases between. CDR1 and CDR2 from the germline V gene are SGHTA and FQGNSA. The CDR3 loop is CASSLAYGASQPQHF. The CDR3 bases are TGTGCCAGCAGCTTAGCGTATGGGGCCAGTCAGCCCCAGCATTTT.

There are a few counts of this clone. The rearrangement links TRBV11-2 to TRBJ2-7; D is perhaps TRBD2 (7 bases). The CDR3 totals 16 residues. Trimming removed 1 base at V and 0 bases at J, with 13 bases between. CDR1 is SGHAT and CDR2 is FQNNGV in the germline V gene. CDR3 loop: CASSLGGGGSSYEQYF. In DNA, the CDR3 is TGTGCCAGCAGCTTAGGGGGAGGGGGAAGCTCCTACGAGCAGTACTTC. Drawing the rest from reference TRBV11-2 and TRBJ2-7, the complete variable domain is EAGVAQSPRYKIIEKRQSVAFWCNPISGHATLYWYQQILGQGPKLLIQFQNNGVVDDSQLPKDRFSAERLKGVDSTLKIQPAKLEDSAVYLCASSLGGGGSSYEQYFGPGTRLTVT.

This chain joins TRBV6-6 and TRBJ1-1, with no clear D. Per the germline V gene, CDR1 is MNHNY and CDR2 is SVGAGI (reference sequence). V was pared by 9 bases and J by 8 bases, with 16 bases between. The CDR3 has 12 amino acids. DNA for the CDR3: TGTGCCAGTAAATTTAGAACTGAGGAAGCTTTCTTT. Its protein product is CASKFRTEEAFF.

The chain is built from TRBV7-2 and TRBJ1-1; perhaps TRBD1 as D (6 bases). V was cut by 2 bases and J by 0 bases, with 10 bases left in between. Germline-derived CDR1 and CDR2 are SGHTA and FQGNSA. The CDR3 totals 15 residues. The CDR3, as DNA: TGTGCCAGCAGCTTATTTCGGGACATGAACACTGAAGCTTTCTTT. The encoded protein is CASSLFRDMNTEAFF. The variable domain in full, completed from reference TRBV7-2 and TRBJ1-1, reads GAGVSQSPSNKVTEKGKDVELRCDPISGHTALYWYRQSLGQGLEFLIYFQGNSAPDKSGLPSDRFSAERTGGSVSTLTIQRTQQEDSAVYLCASSLFRDMNTEAFFGQGTRLTVV.

The chain couples TRBV6-2 or TRBV6-3 to TRBJ1-3; D might be TRBD1 (6 bases). The CDR3 has 14 amino acids. V was cut by 6 bases and J by 3 bases, with 12 bases left in between. Per the germline V gene, CDR1 is MNHEY and CDR2 is SVGEGT. CDR3 loop: CASSPDSLGNTIYF. CDR3 nucleotides: TGTGCCAGCAGCCCGGACAGTCTTGGAAACACCATATATTTT.

This chain connects TRBV14 to TRBJ2-5, with 9 bases aligning to TRBD1. There are 14 residues in the CDR3. V dropped 2 bases and J dropped 4; count of bases not matched to a gene: 2. The germline CDR1 and CDR2 sequences are SGHDN and FVKESK. Here the CDR3 reads CASSQTGGIETQYF. CDR3 nucleotides: TGTGCCAGCAGCCAAACAGGGGGCATAGAGACCCAGTACTTC.

This clone was seen a handful of times. The chain couples TRBV7-2 to TRBJ1-1; D gene uncertain. The CDR3 has 13 amino acids. V lost 1 base to trimming and J lost 11 bases, with 14 bases between them. The V gene's germline CDR1 is SGHTA and CDR2 FQGNSA. CDR3 residues: CASSLEDGFVAFF. The DNA for the CDR3 is TGTGCCAGCAGCTTAGAAGACGGGTTTGTGGCTTTCTTT.

This chain links TRBV7-8 with TRBJ2-3; 9 positions agree with TRBD2. CDR3 length: 19 amino acids. The J segment lost 1 base and the V segment lost 5 bases, leaving 16 bases of the junction unmatched. CDR1 SGHVS and CDR2 FQNEAQ come from the germline V gene. The CDR3 DNA sequence: TGTGCCAGCAGCCAACAGACGATAGCGGGAGCGCGGGGCACAGATACGCAGTATTTT. It is translated as CASSQQTIAGARGTDTQYF.

The chain couples TRBV14 to TRBJ2-7; 11 bases line up with TRBD1. The CDR3 runs to 14 residues. Unmatched junction bases numbered 3, after V lost 5 bases and J lost 3 bases. CDR1 and CDR2 (germline): SGHDN, FVKESK. Here the CDR3 DNA reads TGTGCCAGCAGCGGCGGGACAGGGGGCTACGAGCAGTACTTC. It codes for CASSGGTGGYEQYF.

This clone occurred once. The CDR3 loop is CASSLTSGFSTDTQYF. Written as DNA, the CDR3 is TGTGCCAGCAGCCTGACTAGCGGATTTAGCACAGATACGCAGTATTTT. The V and J genes are TRBV7-2 and TRBJ2-3; the match to TRBD2 covers 9 bases. The ends lost 5 bases at V and 0 bases at J; junction bases unmatched: 6. This CDR3 has 16 amino acids. Germline V gene sequence: CDR1 SGHTA, CDR2 FQGNSA.

This clone occurred once. This chain uses TRBV19 with TRBJ2-3; D not certain. This CDR3 spans 14 amino acids. Trimming pared 5 bases from V and 1 base from J, leaving 10 bases between. CDR1 is LNHDA and CDR2 is SQIVND in the germline V gene (reference sequence). The CDR3 region is CASSYGLRTDTQYF. CDR3 bases: TGTGCCAGTAGTTATGGCCTCCGCACAGATACGCAGTATTTT.

This clone appeared once. This rearrangement joins TRBV16 to TRBJ2-7; D is unresolved. Looked up from germline, CDR1 is KGHSY and CDR2 is FQNENV. V gave up 4 bases and J gave up 1 base, with 14 bases separating them. The CDR3 consists of 15 residues. The CDR3 region is CASSPREVGSYEQYF. The CDR3 DNA is TGTGCCAGCAGCCCCAGAGAGGTGGGTTCCTACGAGCAGTACTTC.